This T cell receptor (beta chain) was identified during a study of CD8+ T cells in alopecia areata. Study-level results: TCR sharing across patients was less clear than in mice, possibly HLA-related.

RNA was isolated and reverse transcribed to cDNA, the sequencing template. Clones were read by immunoSEQ multiplex PCR, and TCRdb kept only the in-frame ones, dropping some. The profile shows some 210,000 clones, more than 60% of them singletons. V was pared by 4 bases and J by 7 bases, with 7 bases of the junction left unmatched. Germline V lookup: CDR1 SQVTM, CDR2 ANQGSEA. This CDR3 spans 13 amino acids. Treatment meaning: oral pan-JAK inhibitor, 5-10 mg twice daily. In regard to this clone: Its antigen is not identified.

Specimen: CD4+ T cells sorted from blood, collected around week 42, from a patient treated with tofacitinib. The chain combines TRBV29-1 with TRBJ2-1, with 7 nucleotides matching TRBD2. The clonotype comes from a human donor with alopecia areata. CDR3 in DNA: TGCAGCGTTGTTCGGGGGGTGGGAAATGAGCAGTTCTTC. Its protein product is CSVVRGVGNEQFF.